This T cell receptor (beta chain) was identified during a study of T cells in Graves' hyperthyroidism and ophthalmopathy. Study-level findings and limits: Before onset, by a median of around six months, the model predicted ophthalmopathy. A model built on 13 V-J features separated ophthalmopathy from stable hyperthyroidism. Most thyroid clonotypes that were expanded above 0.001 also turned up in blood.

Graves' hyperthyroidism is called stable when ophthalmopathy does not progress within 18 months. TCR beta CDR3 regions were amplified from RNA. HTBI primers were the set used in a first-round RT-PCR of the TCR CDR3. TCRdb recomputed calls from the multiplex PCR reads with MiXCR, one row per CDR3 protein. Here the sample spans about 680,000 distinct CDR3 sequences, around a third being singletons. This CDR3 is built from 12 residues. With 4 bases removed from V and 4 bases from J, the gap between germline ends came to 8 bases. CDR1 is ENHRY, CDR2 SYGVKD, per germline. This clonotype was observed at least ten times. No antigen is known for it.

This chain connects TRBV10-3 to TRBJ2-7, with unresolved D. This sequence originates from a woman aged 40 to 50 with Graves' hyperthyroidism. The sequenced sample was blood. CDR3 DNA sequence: TGTGCCATCAGTGTAGGAAGATACGAGCAGTACTTC. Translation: CAISVGRYEQYF.